This TCR beta chain emerged from a study of blood T cells in healthy people across ages. Findings and limits, study-wide: Observed TCR beta diversity showed a strong correlation with the percentage of naive T cells as measured by flow cytometry. Relative to aged donors, long-lived donors carried more naive CD4+ cells and displayed higher diversity.

Sample-barcoded 5' priming and a J-beta primer mix drove a second PCR of 7 to 11 cycles. TCRdb re-called the 5' RACE reads with MiXCR, one entry per CDR3 protein. The data show 700,000 or so distinct CDR3 sequences, with less than 45% seen just once and approximately 29% held by the top ten. Germline V gives CDR1 LNHNV, CDR2 YYDKDF (reference sequence). The CDR3 covers 13 residues. Trimming stripped 5 bases from V and 0 bases from J, with 4 bases between. As concerns this clonotype: The antigen is not known.

Isolating PBMCs gave at least 6 million of these cells per sample. Samples each yielded at least 5 micrograms of total RNA. The J gene is TRBJ1-4, the V gene TRBV15; D uncertain. This TCR was recovered from a man older than 75 in good health. What was sequenced was blood. CDR3 sequence: CATSQTTNEKLFF. Here the CDR3 DNA reads TGTGCCACCAGCCAGACAACTAATGAAAAACTGTTTTTT.